This TCR beta chain derives from a study of CD8 T cells in ankylosing spondylitis. This clonotype was detected a few times. Its target is unknown. TCRdb called the 5' RACE reads again in MiXCR, with one record for every CDR3 protein. The table lists around 250,000 distinct CDR3 sequences, roughly a third of them singletons, with roughly 4% in the top ten. The CDR3 length is 15 residues. Germline V gene lookup returns CDR1 SGHNT and CDR2 YENEEA. The junction had 6 bases not matched to a gene; V was cut back by 5 bases and J by 4 bases. Broader study findings: Reports say disease-linked clones showed up significantly more in matched ankylosing spondylitis synovial fluid.

This chain links TRBV11-3 with TRBJ2-1; the match to TRBD1 covers 9 bases. The source material was blood, either unsorted or a sorted T cell fraction (not recorded which). The source of this sequence is a male donor with ankylosing spondylitis or in good health (not recorded which). The CDR3 nucleotides are TGTGCCAGCAGCAATGACAGGGGGGGATACAATGAGCAGTTCTTC. Its protein product is CASSNDRGGYNEQFF.